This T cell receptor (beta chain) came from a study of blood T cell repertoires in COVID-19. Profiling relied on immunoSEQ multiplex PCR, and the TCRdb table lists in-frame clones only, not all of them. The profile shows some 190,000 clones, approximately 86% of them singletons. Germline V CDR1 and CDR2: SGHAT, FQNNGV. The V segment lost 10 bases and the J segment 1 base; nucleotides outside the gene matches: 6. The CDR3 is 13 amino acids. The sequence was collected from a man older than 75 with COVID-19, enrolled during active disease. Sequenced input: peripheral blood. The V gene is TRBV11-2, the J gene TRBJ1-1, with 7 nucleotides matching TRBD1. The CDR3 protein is CATTDRRNTEAFF. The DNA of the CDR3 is TGTGCCACCACGGACAGGAGGAACACTGAAGCTTTCTTT.